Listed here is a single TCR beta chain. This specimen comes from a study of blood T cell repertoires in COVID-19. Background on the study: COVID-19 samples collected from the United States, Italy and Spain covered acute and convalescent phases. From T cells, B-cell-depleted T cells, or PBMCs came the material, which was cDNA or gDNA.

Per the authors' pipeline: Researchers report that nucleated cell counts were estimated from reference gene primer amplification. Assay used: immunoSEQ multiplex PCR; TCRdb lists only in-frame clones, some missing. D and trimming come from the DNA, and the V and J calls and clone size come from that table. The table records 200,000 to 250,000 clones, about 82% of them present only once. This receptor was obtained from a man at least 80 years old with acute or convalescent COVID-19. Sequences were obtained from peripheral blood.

In nucleotides, the CDR3 is TGTGCCAGCAGTTTCGGACAGACGGATAACACTGAAGCTTTCTTT. Protein sequence: CASSFGQTDNTEAFF. J is TRBJ1-1 and V is TRBV28, with D possibly being TRBD1 (6 bases). The CDR3 totals 15 residues. Between the trimmed V and J ends, which lost 3 bases and 2 bases, there was a span of 13 bases. The germline gives CDR1 MDHEN, CDR2 SYDVKM.